The T cell receptor beta chain under discussion was sequenced for a study of T cell repertoires in cytomegalovirus infection. Study in general: Selection of CMV epitopes for the study included recently identified HLA-C-restricted and well-studied HLA-B-restricted ones.

With respect to this clonotype: Its specificity is unknown.

TCRdb passed the reads through MiXCR, listing each CDR3 protein once. The data show 450,000 to 650,000 distinct CDR3 sequences, with approximately 40% seen just once and around 50% held by the top ten. The source is a human donor in good health (CMV status not recorded). Some clones in this sample may be carry-over from other donors' samples. This specimen consisted of cultured PBMCs, obtained from culture after CMV antigen stimulation.

As DNA, the CDR3 is TGTGCCAGCAGTCCATGGGGGGGCTCCTACGAGCAGTACTTC. Translation: CASSPWGGSYEQYF. The chain is built from TRBV6-6 and TRBJ2-7, with TRBD2 identical over 7 bases. Germline V gives CDR1 MNHNY, CDR2 SVGAGI (reference sequence). The ends lost 5 bases at V and 0 bases at J; junction bases unmatched: 4. The CDR3 loop spans 14 amino acids.